This T cell receptor beta chain stems from a study of T cells after yellow fever vaccination. MiXCR, applied by TCRdb to the 5' RACE reads, yields one record per CDR3 protein. Here the sample spans roughly 300,000 distinct CDR3 sequences, roughly 8.6% being singletons. This CDR3 contains 15 residues. CDR1 ENHRY and CDR2 SYGVKD come from the germline V gene. Trimming removed 6 bases from V and 5 bases from J; junction bases left unmatched: 10. This chain connects TRBV10-3 to TRBJ1-5; 7 nucleotides agree with TRBD1. Material: PBMCs, obtained 35 to 50 days after the first yellow fever vaccination. This clonotype was sampled from a young man who received the YFV17D yellow fever vaccine. Written as DNA, the CDR3 is TGTGCCATCAGCCCCGGGACAGAGCCCCATCAGCCCCAGCATTTT. It encodes CAISPGTEPHQPQHF.